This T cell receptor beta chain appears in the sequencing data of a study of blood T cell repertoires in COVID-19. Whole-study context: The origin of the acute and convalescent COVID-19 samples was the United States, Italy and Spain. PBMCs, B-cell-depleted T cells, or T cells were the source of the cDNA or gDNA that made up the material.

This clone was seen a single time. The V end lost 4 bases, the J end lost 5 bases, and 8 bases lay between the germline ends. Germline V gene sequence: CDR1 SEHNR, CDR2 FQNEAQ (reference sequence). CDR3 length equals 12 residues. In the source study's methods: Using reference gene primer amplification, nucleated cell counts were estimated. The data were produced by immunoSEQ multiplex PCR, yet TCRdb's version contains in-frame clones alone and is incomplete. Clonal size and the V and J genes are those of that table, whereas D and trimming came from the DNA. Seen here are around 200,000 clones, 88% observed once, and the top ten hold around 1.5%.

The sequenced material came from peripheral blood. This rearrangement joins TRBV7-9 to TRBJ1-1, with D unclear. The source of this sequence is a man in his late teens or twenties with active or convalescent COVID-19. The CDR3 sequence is CASSSRGTEAFF. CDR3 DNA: TGTGCCAGCAGCTCCCGGGGAACTGAAGCTTTCTTT.